This T cell receptor beta chain was observed in a study of shared clonotypes between healthy human individuals. Execution of the assay was at deep level. Repertoires were generated with immunoSEQ multiplex PCR, while TCRdb's copy carries only in-frame clones and drops some. Here the sample spans 470,000 or so clones, around 80% being singletons. Germline V gives CDR1 SGHTA, CDR2 FQGNSA. CDR3 length: 19 amino acids. V was clipped by 0 bases and J by 0 bases, with 19 bases between them. This clonotype originated in a woman aged 40 to 50 in good health. Some clones in this sample may be carry-over from other donors' samples. V is TRBV7-2 and J is TRBJ2-3; D is uncertain. Material: PBMCs. The CDR3 DNA follows: TGTGCCAGCAGCTTAGCGGGCTTAGGGCAGAGGAGAAGCACAGATACGCAGTATTTT. Translation: CASSLAGLGQRRSTDTQYF.